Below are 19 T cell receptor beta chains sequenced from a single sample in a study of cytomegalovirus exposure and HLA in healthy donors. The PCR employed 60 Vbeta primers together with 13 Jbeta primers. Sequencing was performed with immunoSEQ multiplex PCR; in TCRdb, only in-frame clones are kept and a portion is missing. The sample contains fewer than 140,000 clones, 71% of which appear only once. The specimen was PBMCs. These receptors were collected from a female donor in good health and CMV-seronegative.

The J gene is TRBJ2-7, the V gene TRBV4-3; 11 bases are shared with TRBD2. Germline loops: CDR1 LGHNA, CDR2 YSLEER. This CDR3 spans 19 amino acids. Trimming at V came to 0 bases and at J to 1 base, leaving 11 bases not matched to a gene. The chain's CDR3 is CASSQDPPLAGGPSYEQYF. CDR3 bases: TGCGCCAGCAGCCAAGATCCTCCCTTAGCGGGAGGGCCTTCCTACGAGCAGTACTTC.

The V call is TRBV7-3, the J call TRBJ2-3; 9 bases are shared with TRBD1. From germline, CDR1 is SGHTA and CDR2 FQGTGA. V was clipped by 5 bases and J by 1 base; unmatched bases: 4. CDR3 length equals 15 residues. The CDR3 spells CASSNRGRGTDTQYF. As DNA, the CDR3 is TGTGCCAGCAGCAACAGGGGGCGCGGCACAGATACGCAGTATTTT. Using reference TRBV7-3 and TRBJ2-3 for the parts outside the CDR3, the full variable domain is GAGVSQTPSNKVTEKGKYVELRCDPISGHTALYWYRQSLGQGPEFLIYFQGTGAADDSGLPNDRFFAVRPEGSVSTLKIQRTERGDSAVYLCASSNRGRGTDTQYFGPGTRLTVL.

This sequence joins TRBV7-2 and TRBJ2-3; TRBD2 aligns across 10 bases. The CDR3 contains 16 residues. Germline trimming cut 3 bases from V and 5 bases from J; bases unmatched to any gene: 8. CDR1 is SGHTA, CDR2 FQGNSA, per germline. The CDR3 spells CASSFPTSGRVDTQYF. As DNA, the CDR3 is TGTGCCAGCAGCTTTCCGACTAGCGGGCGGGTAGATACGCAGTATTTT.

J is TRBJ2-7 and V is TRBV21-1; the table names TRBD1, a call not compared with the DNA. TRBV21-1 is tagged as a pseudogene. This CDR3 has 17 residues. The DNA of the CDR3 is TGTGCCAGCAACACGACCGTTCAGGGGGCGAGGGGGTACGAGCAGTACTTC. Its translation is CASNTTVQGARGYEQYF.

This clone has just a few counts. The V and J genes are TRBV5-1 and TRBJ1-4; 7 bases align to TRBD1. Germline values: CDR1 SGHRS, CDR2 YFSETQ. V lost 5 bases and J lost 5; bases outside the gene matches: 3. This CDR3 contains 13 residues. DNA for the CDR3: TGCGCCAGCAGAGTGGGACAGAATGAAAAACTGTTTTTT. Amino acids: CASRVGQNEKLFF.

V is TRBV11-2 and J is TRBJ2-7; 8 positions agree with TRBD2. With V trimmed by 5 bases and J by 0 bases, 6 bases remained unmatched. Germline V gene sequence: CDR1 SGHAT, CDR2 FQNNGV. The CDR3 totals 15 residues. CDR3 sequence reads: CASSLTSGPSYEQYF. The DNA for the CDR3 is TGTGCCAGCAGCCTTACTAGCGGTCCCTCCTACGAGCAGTACTTC. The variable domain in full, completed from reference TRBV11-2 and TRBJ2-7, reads EAGVAQSPRYKIIEKRQSVAFWCNPISGHATLYWYQQILGQGPKLLIQFQNNGVVDDSQLPKDRFSAERLKGVDSTLKIQPAKLEDSAVYLCASSLTSGPSYEQYFGPGTRLTVT.

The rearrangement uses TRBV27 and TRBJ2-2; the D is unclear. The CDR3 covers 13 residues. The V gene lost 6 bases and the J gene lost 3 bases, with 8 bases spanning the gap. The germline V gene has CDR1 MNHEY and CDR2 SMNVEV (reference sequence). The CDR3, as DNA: TGTGCCAGCAGCCTTGGAGACACCGGGGAGCTGTTTTTT. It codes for CASSLGDTGELFF.

CDR3 sequence reads: CASSRLAGGETQYF. The CDR3 DNA reads TGTGCCAGCAGTCGCCTAGCGGGAGGCGAGACCCAGTACTTC. The chain is built from TRBV5-4 and TRBJ2-5; 11 bases match TRBD2. The germline CDR1 and CDR2 sequences are SGHNT and YYREEE (reference sequence). The CDR3 is 14 amino acids. The V and J ends lost 5 bases and 5 bases, in that order; junction bases with no gene match: 5.

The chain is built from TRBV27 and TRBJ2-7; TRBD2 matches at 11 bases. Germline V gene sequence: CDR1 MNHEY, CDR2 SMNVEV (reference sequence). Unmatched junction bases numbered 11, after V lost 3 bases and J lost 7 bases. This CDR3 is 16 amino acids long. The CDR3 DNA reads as TGTGCCAGCAGTTTTGTCGGGGCTAGCGGGAGGAGTGAGCAGTACTTC. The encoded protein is CASSFVGASGRSEQYF.

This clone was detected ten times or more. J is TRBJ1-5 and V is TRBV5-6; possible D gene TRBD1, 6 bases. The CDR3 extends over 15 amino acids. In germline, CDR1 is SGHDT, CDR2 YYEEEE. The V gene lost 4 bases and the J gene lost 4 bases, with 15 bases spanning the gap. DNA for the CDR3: TGTGCCAGCAGCGCGCGGACAGAACGAAATCAGCCCCAGCATTTT. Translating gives CASSARTERNQPQHF.

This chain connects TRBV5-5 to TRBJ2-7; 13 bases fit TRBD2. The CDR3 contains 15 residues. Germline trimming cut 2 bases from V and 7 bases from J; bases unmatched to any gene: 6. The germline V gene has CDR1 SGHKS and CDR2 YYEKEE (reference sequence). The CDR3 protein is CASSFWTSGRREQYF. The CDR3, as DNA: TGTGCCAGCAGCTTTTGGACTAGCGGGAGAAGGGAGCAGTACTTC. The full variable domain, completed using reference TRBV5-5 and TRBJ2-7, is DAGVTQSPTHLIKTRGQQVTLRCSPISGHKSVSWYQQVLGQGPQFIFQYYEKEERGRGNFPDRFSARQFPNYSSELNVNALLLGDSALYLCASSFWTSGRREQYFGPGTRLTVT.

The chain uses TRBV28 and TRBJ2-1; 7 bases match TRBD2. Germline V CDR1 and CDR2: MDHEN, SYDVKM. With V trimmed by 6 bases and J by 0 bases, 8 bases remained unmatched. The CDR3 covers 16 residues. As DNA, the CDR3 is TGTGCCAGCAGAGCTGGGGGAGGGAGCTCCTACAATGAGCAGTTCTTC. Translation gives CASRAGGGSSYNEQFF.

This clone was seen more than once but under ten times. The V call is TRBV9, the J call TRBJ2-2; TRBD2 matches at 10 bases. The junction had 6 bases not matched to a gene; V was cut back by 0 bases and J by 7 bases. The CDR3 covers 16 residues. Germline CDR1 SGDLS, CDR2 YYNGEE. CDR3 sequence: CASSVDLAGEDGELFF. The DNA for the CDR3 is TGTGCCAGCAGCGTAGATCTAGCGGGAGAAGACGGGGAGCTGTTTTTT.

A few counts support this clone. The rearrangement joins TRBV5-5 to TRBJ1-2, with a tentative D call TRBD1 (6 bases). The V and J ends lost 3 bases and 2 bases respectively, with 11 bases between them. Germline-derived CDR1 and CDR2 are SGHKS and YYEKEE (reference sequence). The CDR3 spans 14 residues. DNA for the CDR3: TGTGCCAGCAGCTCGGACAGAACCAACTATGGCTACACCTTC. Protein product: CASSSDRTNYGYTF.

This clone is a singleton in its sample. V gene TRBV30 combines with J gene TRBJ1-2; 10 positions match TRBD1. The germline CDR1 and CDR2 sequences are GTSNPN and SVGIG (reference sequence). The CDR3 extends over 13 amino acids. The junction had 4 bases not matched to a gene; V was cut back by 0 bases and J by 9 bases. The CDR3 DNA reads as TGTGCCTGGAGTGTACTGGGACAGGGGAGCTACACCTTC. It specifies CAWSVLGQGSYTF. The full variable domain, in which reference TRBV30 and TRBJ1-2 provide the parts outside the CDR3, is SQTIHQWPATLVQPVGSPLSLECTVEGTSNPNLYWYRQAAGRGLQLLFYSVGIGQISSEVPQNLSASRPQDRQFILSSKKLLLSDSGFYLCAWSVLGQGSYTFGSGTRLTVV.

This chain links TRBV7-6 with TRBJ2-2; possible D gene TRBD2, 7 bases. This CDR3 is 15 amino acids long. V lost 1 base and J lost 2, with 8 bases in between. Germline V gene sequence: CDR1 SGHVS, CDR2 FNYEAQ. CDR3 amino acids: CASSLGGGNTGELFF. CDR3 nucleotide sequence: TGTGCCAGCAGCTTAGGGGGGGGCAACACCGGGGAGCTGTTTTTT.

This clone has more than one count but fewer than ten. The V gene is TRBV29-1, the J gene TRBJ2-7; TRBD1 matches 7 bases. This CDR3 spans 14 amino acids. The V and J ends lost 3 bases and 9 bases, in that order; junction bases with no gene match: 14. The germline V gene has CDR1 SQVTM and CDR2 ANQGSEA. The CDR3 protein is CSVEGTIQGFGQYF. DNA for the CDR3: TGCAGCGTTGAGGGCACCATACAGGGGTTTGGGCAGTACTTC.

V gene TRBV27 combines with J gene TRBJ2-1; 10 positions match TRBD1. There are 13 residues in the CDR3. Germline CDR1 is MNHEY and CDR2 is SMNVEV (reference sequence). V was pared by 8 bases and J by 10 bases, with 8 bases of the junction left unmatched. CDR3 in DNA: TGTGCCAGCGGGTCGACAGGGGGCTTAGAGCAGTTCTTC. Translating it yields CASGSTGGLEQFF.

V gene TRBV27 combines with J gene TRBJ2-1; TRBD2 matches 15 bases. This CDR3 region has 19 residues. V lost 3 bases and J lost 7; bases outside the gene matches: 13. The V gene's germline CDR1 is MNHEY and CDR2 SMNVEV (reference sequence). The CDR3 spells CASSFRTSGRAKEGNEQFF. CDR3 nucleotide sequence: TGTGCCAGCAGTTTTCGGACTAGCGGGAGGGCCAAAGAAGGGAATGAGCAGTTCTTC.